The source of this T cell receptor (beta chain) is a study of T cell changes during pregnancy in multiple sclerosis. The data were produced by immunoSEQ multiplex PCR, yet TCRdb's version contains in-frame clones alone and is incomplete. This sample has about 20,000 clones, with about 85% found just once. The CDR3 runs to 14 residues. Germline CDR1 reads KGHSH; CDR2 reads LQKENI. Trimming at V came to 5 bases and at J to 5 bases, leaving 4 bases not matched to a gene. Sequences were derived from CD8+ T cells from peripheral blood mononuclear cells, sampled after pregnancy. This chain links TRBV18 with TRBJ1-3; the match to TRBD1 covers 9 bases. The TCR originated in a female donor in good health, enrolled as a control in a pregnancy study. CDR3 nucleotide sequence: TGTGCCAGCTCATCCGGACAGGGGAGAAACACCATATATTTT. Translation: CASSSGQGRNTIYF.